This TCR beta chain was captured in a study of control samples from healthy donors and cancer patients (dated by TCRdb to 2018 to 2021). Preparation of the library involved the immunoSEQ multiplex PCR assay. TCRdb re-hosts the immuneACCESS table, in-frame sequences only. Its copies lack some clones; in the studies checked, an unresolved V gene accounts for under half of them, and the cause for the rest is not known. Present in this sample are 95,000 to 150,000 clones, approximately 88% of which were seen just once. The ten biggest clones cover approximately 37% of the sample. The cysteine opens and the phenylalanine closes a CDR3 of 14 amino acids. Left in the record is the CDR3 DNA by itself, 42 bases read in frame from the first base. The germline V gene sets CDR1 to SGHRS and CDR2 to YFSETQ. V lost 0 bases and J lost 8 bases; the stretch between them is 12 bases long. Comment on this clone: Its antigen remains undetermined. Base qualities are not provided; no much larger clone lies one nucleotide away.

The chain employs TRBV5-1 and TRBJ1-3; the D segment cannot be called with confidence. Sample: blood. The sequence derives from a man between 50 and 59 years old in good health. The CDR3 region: CASSLDGQTDTIYF. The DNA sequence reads TGCGCCAGCAGCTTGGATGGTCAGACTGACACCATATATTTT.